This T cell receptor (beta chain) was captured in a study of shared clonotypes between healthy human individuals. In replicate PCRs of sorted subsets, about 220 ng DNA, some 28,000 T cell genomes, was used. Produced via immunoSEQ multiplex PCR; TCRdb's table is partial and in-frame only. The sample lists around 1.9 million clones, just over 90% occurring once. Selected positively for CCR7 and CD45RO-negative, naive CD8 cells excluded terminally differentiated effector memory CD45RA+ cells. With V trimmed by 3 bases and J by 3 bases, 7 bases remained unmatched. CDR1 is SGDLS and CDR2 is YYNGEE in the germline V gene. CDR3 length: 15 residues.

Specimen: naive CD8+ T cells from PBMCs. The TCR comes from a man aged 18 to 30 in good health. Some clones in this sample may be carry-over from other donors' samples. The V gene is TRBV9, the J gene TRBJ2-3, with 7 nucleotides matching TRBD2. CDR3 sequence (DNA): TGTGCCAGCAGCGAGGGAGGGAGCAGGACAGATACGCAGTATTTT. Protein product: CASSEGGSRTDTQYF.